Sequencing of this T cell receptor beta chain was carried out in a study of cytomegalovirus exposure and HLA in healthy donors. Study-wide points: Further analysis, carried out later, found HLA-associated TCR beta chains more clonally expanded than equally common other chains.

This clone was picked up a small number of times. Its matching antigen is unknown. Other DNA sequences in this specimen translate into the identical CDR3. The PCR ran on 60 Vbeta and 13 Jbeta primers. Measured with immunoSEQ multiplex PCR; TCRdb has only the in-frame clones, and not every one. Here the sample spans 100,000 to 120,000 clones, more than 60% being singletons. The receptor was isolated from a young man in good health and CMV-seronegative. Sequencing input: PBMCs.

The CDR3 DNA is TGTGCCAGCAGTTACTCGGGGCTAGCGGGCTCCTACGAGCAGTACTTC. Amino acids: CASSYSGLAGSYEQYF. The rearrangement joins TRBV6-5 to TRBJ2-7, with 8 bases fitting TRBD2. The ends lost 0 bases at V and 0 bases at J; junction bases unmatched: 4. The germline gives CDR1 MNHEY, CDR2 SVGAGI. The CDR3 is made up of 16 amino acids.